Listed below are T cell receptor beta chains from one sample, sequenced in a study of T-cell reconstitution after alpha-beta-depleted transplantation in children. MiXCR, applied by TCRdb to the PCR reads, yields one record per CDR3 protein. Of 750,000 to 950,000 distinct CDR3 sequences in the sample, 15% to 20% were seen once. This sample comprised PBMCs, mostly from graft donor cells, obtained 360 days after TCRalphabeta/CD19-depleted stem cell transplant. The receptor source for this set is a male patient aged 10 to 17 who had a stem cell transplant for acute lymphoblastic leukemia, so the T cells may come from the graft donor. The CDR3 runs from the conserved cysteine through the conserved F or W. The D gene is left open where the match is weak. Size values are once, few and many counts, or a class for expanded clones, and some rows have none.

clone size	V gene	D gene	J gene	CDR3 DNA	CDR3 protein
.	TRBV3-1	TRBD2	TRBJ2-7	TGTGCCAGCAGCCAAGGACCGGGAGCGGGAGCCTACGAGCAGTACTTC	CASSQGPGAGAYEQYF
few	TRBV7-8	.	TRBJ2-5	TGTGCCAGCAGCTTAGAACGCCGTGTGGCAGGAAAGACCCAGTACTTC	CASSLERRVAGKTQYF
.	TRBV10-3	TRBD2	TRBJ2-3	TGTGCCATCACCGTAGCGGGAGCTGAGGATACGCAGTATTTT	CAITVAGAEDTQYF
few	TRBV11-1	TRBD2	TRBJ2-1	TGTGCCAGCACTCACTCCGGGACTAGTATAACCCCTAGGGGTTCCTACAATGAGCAGTTCTTC	CASTHSGTSITPRGSYNEQFF
few	TRBV10-3	.	TRBJ2-7	TGTGCCATCAGTGAGTCGAAATTGACGCTAGGGGCCCCCACCTACGAGCAGTACTTC	CAISESKLTLGAPTYEQYF
.	TRBV5-1	.	TRBJ2-7	TGCGCCAGCAGCTTGACGCTGGTGACAGGCGCCGGAGAGCAGTACTTC	CASSLTLVTGAGEQYF
.	TRBV5-1	TRBD2	TRBJ2-5	TGCGCCAGCAGCTTCCGGACTAGGGGTGAGACCCAGTACTTC	CASSFRTRGETQYF
.	TRBV5-6	TRBD1	TRBJ2-5	TGTGCCAGCAGCTTTCGACAGGGGATCCAAGAGACCCAGTACTTC	CASSFRQGIQETQYF
few	TRBV5-1	.	TRBJ2-3	TGCGCCAGCAGCGAAGGGACCCGCGGGACAGATACGCAGTATTTT	CASSEGTRGTDTQYF
.	TRBV27	TRBD2	TRBJ2-1	TGTGCCAGCAGACGGGGACTAGCGGAAAGCTCCTACAATGAGCAGTTCTTC	CASRRGLAESSYNEQFF